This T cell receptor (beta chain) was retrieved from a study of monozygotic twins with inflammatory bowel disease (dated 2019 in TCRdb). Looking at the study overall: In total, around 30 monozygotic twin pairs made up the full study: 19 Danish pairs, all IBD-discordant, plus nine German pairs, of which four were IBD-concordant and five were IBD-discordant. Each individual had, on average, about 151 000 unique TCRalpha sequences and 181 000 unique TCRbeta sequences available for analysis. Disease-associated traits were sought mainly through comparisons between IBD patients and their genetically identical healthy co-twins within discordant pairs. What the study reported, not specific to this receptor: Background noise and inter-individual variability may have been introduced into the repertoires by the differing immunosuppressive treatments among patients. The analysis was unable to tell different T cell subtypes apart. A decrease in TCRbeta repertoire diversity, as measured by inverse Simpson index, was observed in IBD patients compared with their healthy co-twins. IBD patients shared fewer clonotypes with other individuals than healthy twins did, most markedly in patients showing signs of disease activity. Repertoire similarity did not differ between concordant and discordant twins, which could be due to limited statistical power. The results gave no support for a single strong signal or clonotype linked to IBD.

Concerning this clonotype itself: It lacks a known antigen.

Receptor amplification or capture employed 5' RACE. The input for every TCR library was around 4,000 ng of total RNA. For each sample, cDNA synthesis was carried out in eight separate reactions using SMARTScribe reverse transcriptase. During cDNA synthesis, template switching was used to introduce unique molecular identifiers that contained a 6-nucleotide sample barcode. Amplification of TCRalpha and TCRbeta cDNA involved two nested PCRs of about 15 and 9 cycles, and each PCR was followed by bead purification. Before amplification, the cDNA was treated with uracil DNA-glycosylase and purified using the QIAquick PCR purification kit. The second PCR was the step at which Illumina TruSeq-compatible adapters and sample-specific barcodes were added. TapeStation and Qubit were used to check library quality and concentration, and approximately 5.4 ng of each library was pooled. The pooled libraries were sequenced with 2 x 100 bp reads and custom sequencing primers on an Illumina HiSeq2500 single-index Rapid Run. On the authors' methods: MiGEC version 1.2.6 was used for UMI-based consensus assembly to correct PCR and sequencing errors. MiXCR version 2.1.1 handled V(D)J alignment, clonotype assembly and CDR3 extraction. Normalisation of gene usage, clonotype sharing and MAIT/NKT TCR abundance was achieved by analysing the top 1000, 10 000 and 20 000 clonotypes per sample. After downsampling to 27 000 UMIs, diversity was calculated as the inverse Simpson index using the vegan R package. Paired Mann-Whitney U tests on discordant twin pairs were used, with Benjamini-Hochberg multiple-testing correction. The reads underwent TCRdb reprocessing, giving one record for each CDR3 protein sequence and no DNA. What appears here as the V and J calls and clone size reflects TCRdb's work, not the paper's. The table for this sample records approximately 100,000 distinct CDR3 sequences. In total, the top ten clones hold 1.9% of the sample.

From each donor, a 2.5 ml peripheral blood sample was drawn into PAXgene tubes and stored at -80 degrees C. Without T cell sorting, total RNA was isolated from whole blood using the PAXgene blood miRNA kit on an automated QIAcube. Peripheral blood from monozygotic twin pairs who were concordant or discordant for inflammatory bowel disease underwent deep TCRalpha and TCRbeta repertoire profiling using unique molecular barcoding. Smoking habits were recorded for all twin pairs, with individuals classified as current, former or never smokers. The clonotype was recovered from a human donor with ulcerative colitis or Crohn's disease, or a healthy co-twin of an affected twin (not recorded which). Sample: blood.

The CDR3 sequence is CASSLGQGVGYEQYF. Recombination joined TRBV5-5 with TRBJ2-7; TCRdb picks TRBD1, but there is no DNA to check that call. Its CDR3 holds 15 amino acids, cysteine through phenylalanine. No nucleotide data were recorded. The germline V gene (reference sequence) supplies CDR1 SGHKS and CDR2 YYEKEE.